The 6 T cell receptor beta chains below were found in one sample sequenced in a study of cytomegalovirus exposure and HLA in healthy donors. Repertoires were generated with immunoSEQ multiplex PCR, while TCRdb's copy carries only in-frame clones and drops some. Altogether 50,000 or so clones are present, more than 85% being singletons, with the ten largest covering about 2.2%. Material: PBMCs. Source of these receptors: a woman in her twenties or thirties in good health and CMV-seronegative.

The chain employs TRBV5-1 and TRBJ2-1; TRBD2 matches at 9 bases. Looked up from germline, CDR1 is SGHRS and CDR2 is YFSETQ. The CDR3 has 15 amino acids. With 5 bases clipped from V and 5 bases from J, the junction kept 8 bases outside the gene matches. CDR3 loop: CASSHSGSWDNEQFF. Written as DNA, the CDR3 is TGCGCCAGCAGTCATAGCGGGAGTTGGGACAATGAGCAGTTCTTC.

This clone is a singleton in its sample. V gene TRBV27 combines with J gene TRBJ1-1, with TRBD1 matching 10 bases. Looked up from germline, CDR1 is MNHEY and CDR2 is SMNVEV (reference sequence). The length of the CDR3 is 17 residues. The junction had 11 bases not matched to a gene; V was cut back by 7 bases and J by 0 bases. CDR3 protein: CASNYRDRGILNTEAFF. The CDR3 nucleotides read TGTGCCAGCAATTACCGGGACAGGGGAATTTTGAACACTGAAGCTTTCTTT.

This chain connects TRBV5-1 to TRBJ2-5; D perhaps matches TRBD1 (5 bases). Between the trimmed V and J ends, which lost 0 bases and 5 bases, there was a span of 17 bases. CDR3 length: 16 residues. CDR1 and CDR2 from the germline V gene are SGHRS and YFSETQ. In nucleotides, the CDR3 is TGCGCCAGCAGCTTGGTACTCGACCCCCCAGGGGAGACCCAGTACTTC. It yields the protein CASSLVLDPPGETQYF.

This chain links TRBV6-6 with TRBJ1-4; 8 bases agree with TRBD1. CDR3 length: 15 residues. Unmatched junction bases numbered 17, after V lost 6 bases and J lost 14 bases. CDR1 and CDR2 from the germline V gene are MNHNY and SVGAGI (reference sequence). Here the CDR3 DNA reads TGTGCCAGCAGCCGTACGGAGGAAACAGGGGGGATGCTGTTTTTT. Amino acids: CASSRTEETGGMLFF.

The CDR3 spells CASRKETYRDQPQHF. DNA of the CDR3: TGTGCCAGTAGGAAGGAAACCTACAGGGATCAGCCCCAGCATTTT. The chain uses TRBV19 and TRBJ1-5; TRBD1 might be the D (6 bases). The CDR3 extends over 15 amino acids. Trimming removed 6 bases from V and 5 bases from J, with 17 bases in between. CDR1 and CDR2 from the germline V gene are LNHDA and SQIVND (reference sequence).

The chain has TRBV13 and TRBJ2-2; TRBD2 matches at 10 bases. With V trimmed by 2 bases and J by 6 bases, 6 bases remained unmatched. This CDR3 has 16 residues. Per the germline V gene, CDR1 is PRHDT and CDR2 is FYEKMQ (reference sequence). The CDR3 reads CASSLRPTSGAGELFF. The CDR3 DNA sequence: TGTGCCAGCAGCTTACGTCCCACTAGCGGGGCCGGGGAGCTGTTTTTT.